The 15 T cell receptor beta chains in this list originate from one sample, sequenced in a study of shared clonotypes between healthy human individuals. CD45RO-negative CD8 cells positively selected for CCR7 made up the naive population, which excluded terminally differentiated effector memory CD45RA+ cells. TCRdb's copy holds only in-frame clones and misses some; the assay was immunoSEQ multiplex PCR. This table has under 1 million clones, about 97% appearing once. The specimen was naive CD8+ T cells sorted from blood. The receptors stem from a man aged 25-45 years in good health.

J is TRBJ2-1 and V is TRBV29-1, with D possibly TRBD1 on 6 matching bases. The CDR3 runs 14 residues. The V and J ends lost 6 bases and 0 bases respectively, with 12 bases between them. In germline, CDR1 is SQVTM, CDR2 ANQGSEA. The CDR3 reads CSVTDRVSYNEQFF. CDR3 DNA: TGCAGCGTCACGGACAGAGTCTCCTACAATGAGCAGTTCTTC.

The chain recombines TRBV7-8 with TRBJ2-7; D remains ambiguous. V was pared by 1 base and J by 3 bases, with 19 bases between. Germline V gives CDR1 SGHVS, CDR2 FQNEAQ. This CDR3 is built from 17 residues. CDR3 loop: CASSLEGRRFRNYEQYF. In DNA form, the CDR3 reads TGTGCCAGCAGCTTAGAGGGCCGCAGGTTTCGAAACTACGAGCAGTACTTC.

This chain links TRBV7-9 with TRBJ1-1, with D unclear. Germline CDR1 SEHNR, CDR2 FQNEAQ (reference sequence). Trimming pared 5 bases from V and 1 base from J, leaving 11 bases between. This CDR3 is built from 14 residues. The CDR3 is CASSIGWGNTEAFF. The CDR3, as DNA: TGTGCCAGCAGCATAGGTTGGGGGAACACTGAAGCTTTCTTT.

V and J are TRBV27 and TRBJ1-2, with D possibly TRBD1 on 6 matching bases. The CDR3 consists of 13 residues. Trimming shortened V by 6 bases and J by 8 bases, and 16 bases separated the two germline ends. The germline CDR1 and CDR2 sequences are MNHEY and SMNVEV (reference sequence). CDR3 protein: CASSAGALWGYTF. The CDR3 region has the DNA TGTGCCAGCAGCGCGGGGGCCCTTTGGGGCTACACCTTC.

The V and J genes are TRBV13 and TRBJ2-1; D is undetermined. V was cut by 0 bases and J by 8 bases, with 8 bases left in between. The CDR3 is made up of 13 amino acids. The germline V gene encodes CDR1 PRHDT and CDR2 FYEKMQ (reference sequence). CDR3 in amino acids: CASSLGLVYEQFF. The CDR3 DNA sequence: TGTGCCAGCAGCTTAGGTCTAGTATATGAGCAGTTCTTC.

In nucleotides, the CDR3 is TGTGCCAGCAGTCCCTCGCCGGGATTTGCGTTCAACGAGCAGTACTTC. Translation gives CASSPSPGFAFNEQYF. The chain carries TRBV27 and TRBJ2-7; a possible D gene is TRBD2 (5 bases). Germline V gene data show CDR1 as MNHEY and CDR2 as SMNVEV (reference sequence). The CDR3 has 16 amino acids. Deletions cut 5 bases from V and 5 bases from J, with 22 bases between.

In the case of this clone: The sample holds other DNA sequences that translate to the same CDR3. Written as DNA, the CDR3 is TGTGCCAGCAGTTTCGGCCGTCTGTACGAGCAGTACTTC. Translating it yields CASSFGRLYEQYF. The V gene is TRBV27, the J gene TRBJ2-7; no definite D call. Trimming removed 3 bases from V and 4 bases from J, with 10 bases in between. The CDR3 spans 13 residues. Per the germline V gene, CDR1 is MNHEY and CDR2 is SMNVEV (reference sequence).

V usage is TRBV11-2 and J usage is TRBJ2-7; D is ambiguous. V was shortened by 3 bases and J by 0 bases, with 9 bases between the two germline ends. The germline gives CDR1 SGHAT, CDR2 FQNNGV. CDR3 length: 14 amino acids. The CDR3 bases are TGTGCCAGCAGCTTGGTACAGAGCTCCTACGAGCAGTACTTC. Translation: CASSLVQSSYEQYF.

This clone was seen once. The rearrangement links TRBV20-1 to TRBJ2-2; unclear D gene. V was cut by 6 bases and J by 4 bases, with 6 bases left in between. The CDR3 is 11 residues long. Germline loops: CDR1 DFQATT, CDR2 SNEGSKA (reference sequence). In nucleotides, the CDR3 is TGCAGTGCCTTCGCCACCGGGGAGCTGTTTTTT. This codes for CSAFATGELFF.

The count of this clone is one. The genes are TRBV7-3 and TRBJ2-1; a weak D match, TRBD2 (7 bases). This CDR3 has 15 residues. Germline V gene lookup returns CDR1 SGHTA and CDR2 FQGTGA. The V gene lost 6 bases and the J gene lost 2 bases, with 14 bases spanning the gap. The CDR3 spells CASSPGGGTYNEQFF. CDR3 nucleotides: TGTGCCAGCAGTCCGGGGGGCGGAACCTACAATGAGCAGTTCTTC.

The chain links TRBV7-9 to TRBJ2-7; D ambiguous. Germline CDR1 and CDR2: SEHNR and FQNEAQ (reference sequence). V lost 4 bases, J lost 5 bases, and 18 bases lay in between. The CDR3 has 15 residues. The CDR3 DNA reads TGTGCCAGCAGCTCTACAGATCCCCCGACCAACGAGCAGTACTTC. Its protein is CASSSTDPPTNEQYF.

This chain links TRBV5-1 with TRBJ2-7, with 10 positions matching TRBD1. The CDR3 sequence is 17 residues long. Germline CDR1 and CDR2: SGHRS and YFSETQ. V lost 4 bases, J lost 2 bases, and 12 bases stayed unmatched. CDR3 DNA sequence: TGCGCCAGCAGCCTCACCTTGACAGGGGGCGTCCCCTACGAGCAGTACTTC. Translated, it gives CASSLTLTGGVPYEQYF. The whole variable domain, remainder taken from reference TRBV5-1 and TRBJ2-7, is KAGVTQTPRYLIKTRGQQVTLSCSPISGHRSVSWYQQTPGQGLQFLFEYFSETQRNKGNFPGRFSGRQFSNSRSEMNVSTLELGDSALYLCASSLTLTGGVPYEQYFGPGTRLTVT.

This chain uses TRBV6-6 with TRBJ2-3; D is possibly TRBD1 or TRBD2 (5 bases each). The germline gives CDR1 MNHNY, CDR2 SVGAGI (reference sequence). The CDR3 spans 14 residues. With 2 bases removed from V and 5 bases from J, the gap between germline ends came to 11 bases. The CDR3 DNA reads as TGTGCCAGCAGTTACATAGGGGAGATAGATACGCAGTATTTT. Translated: CASSYIGEIDTQYF.

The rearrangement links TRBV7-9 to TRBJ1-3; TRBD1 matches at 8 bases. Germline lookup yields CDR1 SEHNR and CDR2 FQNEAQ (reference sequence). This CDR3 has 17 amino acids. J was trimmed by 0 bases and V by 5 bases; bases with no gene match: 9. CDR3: CASSPALDRVSGNTIYF. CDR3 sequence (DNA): TGTGCCAGCAGCCCAGCCTTGGACAGGGTCTCTGGAAACACCATATATTTT.

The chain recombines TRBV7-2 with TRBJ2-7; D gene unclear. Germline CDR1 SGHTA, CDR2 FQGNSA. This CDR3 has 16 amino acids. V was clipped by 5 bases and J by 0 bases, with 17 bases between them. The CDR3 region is CASSPPRGPHSYEQYF. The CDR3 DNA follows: TGTGCCAGCAGCCCTCCCCGAGGTCCACACTCCTACGAGCAGTACTTC.